Below, 5 T cell receptor beta chains from the same sample are listed, as sequenced in a study of T cell repertoires in cytomegalovirus infection. Using its own MiXCR run on the reads, TCRdb lists one record per CDR3 protein. The sample includes about 60,000 distinct CDR3 sequences, about 33% of them seen just once. These receptors are not linked to any known antigen. The sequenced material came from PBMCs, sequenced either directly or after in vitro stimulation (not recorded which). The receptors were sampled from a human donor in good health (CMV status not recorded). Some clones in this sample may be carry-over from other donors' samples.

To note about this clonotype: One base away lies a much larger clone, so this may be a sequencing read error. This rearrangement joins TRBV7-9 to TRBJ1-5; unclear D gene. Germline loops: CDR1 SEHNR, CDR2 FQNEAQ (reference sequence). V was shortened by 5 bases and J by 9 bases, with 23 bases between the two germline ends. This CDR3 contains 16 residues. The CDR3 spells CASSQNEDLRFWPQHF. Here the CDR3 DNA reads TGTGCCAGCAGCCAAAACGAGGACCTCCGTTTCTGGCCCCAGCATTTT. Together with reference TRBV7-9 and TRBJ1-5, the CDR3 gives the full variable domain: DTGVSQNPRHKITKRGQNVTFRCDPISEHNRLYWYRQTLGQGPEFLTYFQNEAQLEKSRLLSDRFSAERPKGSFSTLEIQRTEQGDSAMYLCASSQNEDLRFWPQHFGDGTRLSIL.

V usage is TRBV7-9 and J usage is TRBJ1-6; 9 bases map to TRBD1. Trimming at V came to 5 bases and at J to 11 bases, leaving 13 bases not matched to a gene. There are 16 residues in the CDR3. Germline assignment: CDR1 SEHNR and CDR2 FQNEAQ (reference sequence). CDR3 in DNA: TGTGCCAGCAGCCCACAACTCGGACAGGGGACGACACCCCTCCACTTT. This sequence encodes CASSPQLGQGTTPLHF.

This chain connects TRBV20-1 to TRBJ2-7; perhaps TRBD2 as D (7 bases). This CDR3 has 13 amino acids. CDR1 is DFQATT and CDR2 is SNEGSKA in the germline V gene (reference sequence). Deletions cut 6 bases from V and 2 bases from J, with 14 bases between. CDR3 protein: CSAGGGGTYEQYF. As DNA, the CDR3 is TGCAGTGCAGGGGGGGGAGGCACCTACGAGCAGTACTTC.

This clonotype was detected a few times. The chain joins TRBV7-9 to TRBJ2-5, with TRBD1 matching 9 bases. Looked up from germline, CDR1 is SEHNR and CDR2 is FQNEAQ (reference sequence). The V segment lost 5 bases and the J segment 1 base; nucleotides outside the gene matches: 8. The CDR3 contains 16 residues. The CDR3 loop reads CASSDPPGQGQETQYF. The CDR3, as DNA: TGTGCCAGCAGCGACCCTCCGGGACAGGGCCAAGAGACCCAGTACTTC.

V is TRBV6-1 and J is TRBJ2-1, with 12 bases matching TRBD2. The V and J ends lost 6 bases and 8 bases, in that order; junction bases with no gene match: 11. Germline loops: CDR1 MNHNS, CDR2 SASEGT. The length of the CDR3 is 16 residues. The CDR3 nucleotides are TGTGCCAGCAGGAACCCGGGACTAGCGGGTCTCGATGAGCAGTTCTTC. Translated, it gives CASRNPGLAGLDEQFF.